A selection of T cell receptor beta chains follows, all from one sample in a study of T cell responses to AZD1222 COVID-19 vaccine. Only in-frame clones appear in the TCRdb table, and some are missing; sequencing was by immunoSEQ multiplex PCR. The sample lists 150,000 or so clones; roughly nine tenths were seen once. The specimen comprised peripheral blood, sampled on day 0 of MenACWY control vaccination. These receptors came from an adult in good health. Both conserved end residues are part of each CDR3. Each record gives: J gene, D gene, clone size, V gene, CDR3 DNA, CDR3 protein. A D gene is named only where the DNA matches it firmly. Size is stated for part of the rows, as once, few or many counts, or as a class when the clone is expanded.

J gene: TRBJ1-1
D gene: -
clone size: -
V gene: TRBV11-2
CDR3 DNA: TGTGCCAGCAGCTTAGCAGGGATGACACAATTT
CDR3 protein: CASSLAGMTQF

J gene: TRBJ2-2
D gene: TRBD2
clone size: -
V gene: TRBV7-2
CDR3 DNA: TGTGCCAGCAGCTTGGCCGAGGCGGGAGAAGCTAGCGGGGAGCTGTTTTTT
CDR3 protein: CASSLAEAGEASGELFF

J gene: TRBJ2-3
D gene: -
clone size: few
V gene: TRBV6-4
CDR3 DNA: TGTGCCAGCAGTGAGGCGGAGGGCACAGATACGCAGTATTTT
CDR3 protein: CASSEAEGTDTQYF

J gene: TRBJ2-7
D gene: TRBD2
clone size: -
V gene: TRBV7-9
CDR3 DNA: TGTGCCAGCAGCTTAGAGTTAGCGGGAGGACCCTACGAGCAGTACTTC
CDR3 protein: CASSLELAGGPYEQYF

J gene: TRBJ1-5
D gene: -
clone size: -
V gene: TRBV15
CDR3 DNA: TGTGCCACCAGCAGCCAGGGTTTCGGTCAGCCCCAGCATTTT
CDR3 protein: CATSSQGFGQPQHF

J gene: TRBJ2-7
D gene: TRBD2
clone size: few
V gene: TRBV5-4
CDR3 DNA: TGTGCCAGCGGATATCGTATAGGGACTAATTACGAGCAGTACTTC
CDR3 protein: CASGYRIGTNYEQYF

J gene: TRBJ1-1
D gene: -
clone size: -
V gene: TRBV19
CDR3 DNA: TGTGCCAGTATGCGTCTCCTTGTGGCTTTCTTT
CDR3 protein: CASMRLLVAFF

J gene: TRBJ2-1
D gene: -
clone size: -
V gene: TRBV29-1
CDR3 DNA: TGCAGCGTTGAAGATGAAGGCAGGGTTTACAATGAGCAGTTCTTC
CDR3 protein: CSVEDEGRVYNEQFF

J gene: TRBJ1-2
D gene: -
clone size: -
V gene: TRBV11-2
CDR3 DNA: TGTGCCAGCAGCTTAGACCCCGGGGGGGCCGGGGATGGCTACACCTTC
CDR3 protein: CASSLDPGGAGDGYTF

J gene: TRBJ1-3
D gene: -
clone size: -
V gene: TRBV29-1
CDR3 DNA: TGCAGCGTTGTCTCAGCTCCTGACTCTGGAAACACCATATATTTT
CDR3 protein: CSVVSAPDSGNTIYF

J gene: TRBJ2-3
D gene: -
clone size: -
V gene: TRBV5-1
CDR3 DNA: TGCGCCAGCAGCCCGGACAGTAGCACAGATACGCAGTATTTT
CDR3 protein: CASSPDSSTDTQYF

J gene: TRBJ2-2
D gene: -
clone size: -
V gene: TRBV7-9
CDR3 DNA: TGTGCCAGCAGCTTAGGTGCGGCGATCAACACCGGGGAGCTGTTTTTT
CDR3 protein: CASSLGAAINTGELFF

J gene: TRBJ2-7
D gene: -
clone size: -
V gene: TRBV7-2
CDR3 DNA: TGTGCCAGCAGCCTTCGAGCGGATACTAAGGAAGAGCAGTACTTC
CDR3 protein: CASSLRADTKEEQYF

J gene: TRBJ1-2
D gene: -
clone size: -
V gene: TRBV27
CDR3 DNA: TGTGCCAGCAGTTTATCGGGATGGGATGATGGCTACACCTTC
CDR3 protein: CASSLSGWDDGYTF